The rows below give T cell receptor beta chains drawn from one sample of a study of blood T cell repertoires in COVID-19. The method was immunoSEQ multiplex PCR; TCRdb's version includes in-frame clones alone and lacks a portion of them. The table has approximately 150,000 clones, roughly 93% seen once. The sequencing input was peripheral blood. These receptors were obtained from a man between 18 and 29 years old with COVID-19, enrolled during active disease. CDR3s include the opening cysteine and the closing phenylalanine or tryptophan. A D gene is named only where the DNA matches it firmly. Clone size is given for some rows only: seen once, a few or many times, or a class if the clone is expanded.

clone_size j_call v_call d_call cdr3_aa cdr3_nt
- TRBJ2-7 TRBV3-1/TRBV3-2 - CASSQAESEQYF TGTGCCAGCAGCCAAGCTGAGTCCGAGCAGTACTTC
once TRBJ2-7 TRBV6-5 TRBD1 CASSYGGNRGSYEQYF TGTGCCAGCAGTTACGGTGGAAACAGGGGCTCCTACGAGCAGTACTTC
- TRBJ2-3 TRBV5-6 - CASSLLAAEVTDTQYF TGTGCCAGCAGCTTGTTGGCGGCCGAAGTCACAGATACGCAGTATTTT
- TRBJ1-6 TRBV27 - CASSVRAYNSPLHF TGTGCCAGCAGTGTCCGGGCCTATAATTCACCCCTCCACTTT
- TRBJ2-7 TRBV4-3 TRBD1 CASSQVQGAREQYF TGCGCCAGCAGCCAAGTCCAGGGGGCGCGCGAGCAGTACTTC
- TRBJ2-7 TRBV28 - CASSLVRLGKQYF TGTGCCAGCAGTTTAGTCAGACTCGGCAAGCAGTACTTC
- TRBJ2-3 TRBV5-8 TRBD2 CAEGTSGSTDTQYF TGTGCCGAAGGGACTAGCGGGAGTACAGATACGCAGTATTTT
once TRBJ2-5 TRBV9 - CASSVMSGVEETQYF TGTGCCAGCAGCGTTATGTCAGGGGTTGAAGAGACCCAGTACTTC
- TRBJ2-7 TRBV6-1 TRBD2 CASSEGVAGGYEQYF TGTGCCAGCAGTGAGGGGGTAGCGGGAGGATACGAGCAGTACTTC
- TRBJ2-5 TRBV7-2 - CASSLVSLGPGERETQYF TGTGCCAGCAGCTTAGTTAGTTTAGGACCAGGGGAGCGGGAGACCCAGTACTTC
once TRBJ2-1 TRBV2 TRBD2 CASSNLAGGYNEQFF TGTGCCAGCAGCAATCTAGCGGGAGGGTACAATGAGCAGTTCTTC
- TRBJ2-4 TRBV28 - CASSLTGWDIQYF TGTGCCAGCAGTTTAACCGGGTGGGACATTCAGTACTTC
- TRBJ1-5 TRBV23-1 - CAFFNHWGRRNQPQHF TGCGCCTTTTTCAATCATTGGGGGCGCAGGAATCAGCCCCAGCATTTT
- TRBJ1-5 TRBV7-8 TRBD1 CASSLDWTGGIRQPQHF TGTGCCAGCAGCTTGGACTGGACAGGGGGCATACGACAGCCCCAGCATTTT
few TRBJ2-1 TRBV2 TRBD2 CASNGGSSYNEQFF TGTGCCAGCAATGGCGGGAGCTCCTACAATGAGCAGTTCTTC
few TRBJ2-7 TRBV4-3 TRBD2 CASSQDTQTSGSYEQYF TGCGCCAGCAGCCAAGATACCCAGACTAGCGGGAGCTACGAGCAGTACTTC
- TRBJ1-5 TRBV7-2 TRBD1 CASSLNAAGGWPQHF TGTGCCAGCAGCTTAAACGCGGCAGGGGGATGGCCCCAGCATTTT
- TRBJ2-1 TRBV30 TRBD2 CAWSPAGVLGATEQFF TGTGCCTGGAGTCCAGCGGGGGTTCTAGGGGCGACCGAGCAGTTCTTC
- TRBJ1-1 TRBV19 TRBD1 CASKITGGRTEAFF TGTGCCAGTAAAATTACAGGGGGTCGCACTGAAGCTTTCTTT
once TRBJ1-2 TRBV7-2 TRBD1 CASSQRNTGEFRGYTF TGTGCCAGCAGTCAAAGGAATACAGGGGAATTTCGAGGCTACACCTTC
- TRBJ2-7 TRBV10-3 - CAISTRLVSSYEQYF TGTGCCATCAGCACCAGACTGGTGAGCTCCTACGAGCAGTACTTC
- TRBJ1-2 TRBV11-2 - CASSLDREGSRRYGYTF TGTGCCAGCAGCTTAGATCGAGAGGGCAGTCGGAGGTATGGCTACACCTTC
- TRBJ2-1 TRBV10-3 TRBD2 CATSRGDEQFF TGTGCCACCTCACGGGGGGATGAGCAGTTCTTC
- TRBJ2-2 TRBV30 TRBD1 CAWRVSGTDTGELFF TGTGCCTGGAGAGTGTCCGGGACAGACACCGGGGAGCTGTTTTTT
- TRBJ2-1 TRBV6-5 - CASSIPGSEQFF TGTGCCAGCAGCATACCGGGGTCTGAGCAGTTCTTC
once TRBJ2-7 TRBV27 - CASSFVGGLEQYF TGTGCCAGCAGTTTCGTCGGGGGGCTTGAGCAGTACTTC
- TRBJ2-2 TRBV4-1 - CASSQRLGRNTGELFF TGCGCCAGCAGCCAACGCCTGGGCCGAAACACCGGGGAGCTGTTTTTT
- TRBJ2-1 TRBV4-3 - CASSQGTVYYNEQFF TGCGCCAGCAGCCAAGGAACAGTCTACTACAATGAGCAGTTCTTC
once TRBJ1-2 TRBV28 - CASNGLGQRNYGYTF TGTGCCTCCAACGGTCTCGGACAGAGGAACTATGGCTACACCTTC
- TRBJ2-5 TRBV19 TRBD1 CASSIRQGLGETQYF TGTGCCAGTAGTATCAGACAGGGGTTGGGAGAGACCCAGTACTTC
- TRBJ1-6 TRBV6-5 - CASRRRGSPLHF TGTGCCAGCAGACGCCGGGGATCACCCCTCCACTTT
- TRBJ2-1 TRBV5-6 - CASSSQGPAYNEQFF TGTGCCAGCAGTTCACAGGGACCGGCTTACAATGAGCAGTTCTTC
- TRBJ2-1 TRBV11-2 TRBD2 CASSNSGSRYNEQFF TGTGCCAGCAGCAATAGCGGGAGTCGCTACAATGAGCAGTTCTTC
- TRBJ1-4 TRBV27 - CASSARWGREKLLF TGTGCCAGCAGTGCCAGATGGGGGAGGGAAAAACTGCTTTTT
once TRBJ1-1 TRBV11-2 TRBD1 CASSNRQGLQNTEAFF TGTGCCAGCAGCAACCGACAGGGGCTACAGAACACTGAAGCTTTCTTT
- TRBJ1-2 TRBV7-9 TRBD1 CASSTDRASGFYGYTF TGTGCCAGCAGCACGGACAGGGCATCGGGTTTCTATGGCTACACCTTC
- TRBJ1-4 TRBV30 - CAWDTGYNEKLLF TGTGCCTGGGACACCGGGTATAATGAAAAACTGCTTTTT
- TRBJ2-2 TRBV3-1/TRBV3-2 - CASSQYRGTGELFF TGTGCCAGCAGCCAGTATCGGGGCACCGGGGAGCTGTTTTTT
- TRBJ1-1 TRBV10-3 - CAISDVFNTEAFF TGTGCCATCAGTGATGTATTTAACACTGAAGCTTTCTTT
- TRBJ2-3 TRBV5-1 TRBD1 CASRRTGVSDTQYF TGCGCCAGCAGGCGGACAGGGGTTTCAGATACGCAGTATTTT
- TRBJ2-1 TRBV9 TRBD2 CASSPSGSSYNEQFF TGTGCCAGCAGCCCCAGCGGGAGCTCCTACAATGAGCAGTTCTTC
- TRBJ2-1 TRBV28 TRBD2 CASSFSLAGKGNEQFF TGTGCCAGCAGTTTTTCACTAGCGGGGAAAGGTAATGAGCAGTTCTTC
- TRBJ2-1 TRBV15 - CATTGLGAYNEQFF TGTGCCACCACAGGGTTAGGAGCATACAATGAGCAGTTCTTC
- TRBJ2-6 TRBV28 - CASSLQGPGANVLTF TGTGCCAGCAGTTTACAGGGGCCTGGGGCCAACGTCCTGACTTTC
- TRBJ2-5 TRBV28 TRBD2 CASSYGTSGSRETQYF TGTGCCAGCAGCTATGGGACTAGCGGGAGTCGAGAGACCCAGTACTTC
- TRBJ2-1 TRBV6-2/TRBV6-3 TRBD2 CASSPSGGSYNEQFF TGTGCCAGCAGCCCCTCCGGGGGGTCCTACAATGAGCAGTTCTTC
- TRBJ1-1 TRBV5-4 TRBD1 CASSLGDRAFGTEAFF TGTGCCAGCAGCTTGGGGGACAGGGCCTTCGGCACTGAAGCTTTCTTT
- TRBJ2-7 TRBV28 - CASSFITGSYEQYF TGTGCCAGCAGTTTTATTACGGGTTCCTACGAGCAGTACTTC